The 3 T cell receptor beta chains in this list originate from one sample, sequenced in a study of cytomegalovirus exposure and HLA in healthy donors (dated by TCRdb to 2016 to 2017). Preparation of the library involved the immunoSEQ multiplex PCR assay. TCRdb took over this immuneACCESS table, retaining in-frame rearrangements with V and J assigned. Such tables are incomplete; in checked studies, under half of the missing clones stem from an unresolved V gene, and the remainder is unexplained. Within this sample are 71,000 or so clones, with about 94% of them counted one time only. The top ten clones comprise roughly 1.4% of the sample. The sample was PBMCs. These receptors were obtained from a young man in good health and CMV-seropositive.

This clone has only one observation. V and J are TRBV28 and TRBJ2-7, with no clear D. The germline gives CDR1 MDHEN, CDR2 SYDVKM. Trimming removed 5 bases at V and 3 bases at J, with 2 bases between. CDR3 length equals 10 residues. The CDR3 sequence: CASSRYEQYF. CDR3 bases: TGTGCCAGCAGTCGCTACGAGCAGTACTTC.

V is TRBV25-1 and J is TRBJ2-7; 9 bases map to TRBD1. The CDR3 runs 11 residues. The V gene's germline CDR1 is MGHDK and CDR2 SYGVNS. J lost 4 bases, V lost 8 bases, and 0 bases had no gene match. CDR3 in DNA: TGTGCCAGCGGACAGGGGTACGAGCAGTACTTC. Protein: CASGQGYEQYF.

The V gene is TRBV4-1, the J gene TRBJ2-6, with D tentatively TRBD2 (5 bases). The CDR3 consists of 15 residues. CDR1 and CDR2 from the germline V gene are MGHRA and YSYEKL. V was shortened by 6 bases and J by 0 bases, with 9 bases between the two germline ends. CDR3 amino acids: CASRRVISGANVLTF. The CDR3 coding sequence is TGCGCCAGCAGGCGGGTCATCTCTGGGGCCAACGTCCTGACTTTC.